Presented here are 9 T cell receptor beta chains from one specimen sequenced in a study of blood T cells in healthy people across ages. With a J-beta primer mix and a sample-barcoded 5' primer, a second PCR ran about 6 to 11 cycles. TCRdb used MiXCR to reprocess the 5' RACE reads, holding one entry per CDR3 protein. The sample shows a few hundred thousand distinct CDR3 sequences, 45% to 60% of them seen only once. The sequencing sample was made of blood. The receptors derive from a man aged 60-69 years in good health.

The chain couples TRBV6-2 or TRBV6-3 to TRBJ2-5; 12 nucleotides align to TRBD2. Unmatched junction bases numbered 7, after V lost 0 bases and J lost 5 bases. The CDR3 totals 17 residues. CDR1 is MNHEY, CDR2 SVGEGT, per germline. In DNA form, the CDR3 reads TGTGCCAGCAGTTACTCCCCCGGACTAGCGGGAAGGGAGACCCAGTACTTC. This translates into CASSYSPGLAGRETQYF.

J is TRBJ1-6 and V is TRBV20-1; D is undetermined. The V gene's germline CDR1 is DFQATT and CDR2 SNEGSKA (reference sequence). The CDR3 consists of 14 residues. V shed 0 bases and J shed 10 bases, with 13 bases lying between them. CDR3: CSAREMYIRSPLHF. CDR3 DNA: TGCAGTGCTAGAGAAATGTATATTAGGTCACCCCTCCACTTT.

This chain uses TRBV28 with TRBJ1-2; tentatively, D is TRBD1 (5 bases). Germline CDR1 is MDHEN and CDR2 is SYDVKM. CDR3 length equals 12 residues. V lost 7 bases and J lost 3, with 9 bases in between. The CDR3: CASIGADYGYTF. The CDR3 DNA reads TGTGCCAGCATCGGGGCAGACTATGGCTACACCTTC.

V usage is TRBV27 and J usage is TRBJ1-2, with 9 bases that match TRBD1. From germline, CDR1 is MNHEY and CDR2 SMNVEV (reference sequence). The ends lost 5 bases at V and 3 bases at J; junction bases unmatched: 13. CDR3 length equals 17 residues. The CDR3 DNA sequence: TGTGCCAGCAGTCCCAACTCCCTACAGGGGGCGGACTATGGCTACACCTTC. This sequence encodes CASSPNSLQGADYGYTF.

This clonotype has only a few counts. The chain couples TRBV28 to TRBJ2-5, with 14 bases fitting TRBD2. CDR3 length: 16 residues. The V gene end was trimmed by 5 bases and the J gene end by 5 bases; junction bases not matched to a gene: 7. Germline values: CDR1 MDHEN, CDR2 SYDVKM. CDR3 DNA sequence: TGTGCCAGCAGTCCATCCCGGACTAGCGGGAGGGAGACCCAGTACTTC. Translating gives CASSPSRTSGRETQYF.

The chain combines TRBV6-1 with TRBJ2-6, with TRBD1 as a possible D gene (6 bases). Germline V CDR1 and CDR2: MNHNS, SASEGT. Trimming shortened V by 6 bases and J by 0 bases, and 15 bases separated the two germline ends. There are 17 residues in the CDR3. The CDR3 is CASRPLTGRSGANVLTF. Written as DNA, the CDR3 is TGTGCCAGCAGACCCCTAACAGGGCGCTCTGGGGCCAACGTCCTGACTTTC.

The rearrangement uses TRBV29-1 and TRBJ2-7; D unclear. The germline V gene encodes CDR1 SQVTM and CDR2 ANQGSEA. This CDR3 has 13 amino acids. Trimming took 0 bases from V and 3 from J, leaving 9 bases between them. CDR3 sequence (DNA): TGCAGCGTTGAAGATAAGGGTAGCTACGAGCAGTACTTC. Its translation: CSVEDKGSYEQYF.

The V gene is TRBV20-1, the J gene TRBJ2-3; 8 bases align to TRBD1. The germline gives CDR1 DFQATT, CDR2 SNEGSKA (reference sequence). V lost 2 bases, J lost 2 bases, and 12 bases stayed unmatched. This CDR3 is built from 17 residues. The CDR3 DNA follows: TGCAGTGCTAGAATATCAGGGGGCAGCTTCTACACAGATACGCAGTATTTT. This codes for CSARISGGSFYTDTQYF.

In its sample, this clonotype was seen a few times. This chain joins TRBV11-2 and TRBJ1-1, with TRBD1 matching over 10 bases. Looked up from germline, CDR1 is SGHAT and CDR2 is FQNNGV. V gave up 5 bases and J gave up 12 bases; unmatched junction bases: 9. The CDR3 covers 13 residues. Written as DNA, the CDR3 is TGTGCCAGCAGCCATTATGGGGGACAGGGGACTTTCTTT. Amino acids: CASSHYGGQGTFF.